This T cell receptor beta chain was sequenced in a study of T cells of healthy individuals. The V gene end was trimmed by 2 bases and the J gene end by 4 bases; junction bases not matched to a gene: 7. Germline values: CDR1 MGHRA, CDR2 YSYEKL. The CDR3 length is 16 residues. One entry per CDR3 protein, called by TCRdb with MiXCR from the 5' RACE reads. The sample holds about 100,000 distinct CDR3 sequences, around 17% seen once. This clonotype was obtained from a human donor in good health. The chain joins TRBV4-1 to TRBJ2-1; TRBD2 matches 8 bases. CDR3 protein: CASSQSLAGYYNEQFF. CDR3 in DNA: TGCGCCAGCAGCCAATCCTTAGCGGGGTATTACAATGAGCAGTTCTTC.